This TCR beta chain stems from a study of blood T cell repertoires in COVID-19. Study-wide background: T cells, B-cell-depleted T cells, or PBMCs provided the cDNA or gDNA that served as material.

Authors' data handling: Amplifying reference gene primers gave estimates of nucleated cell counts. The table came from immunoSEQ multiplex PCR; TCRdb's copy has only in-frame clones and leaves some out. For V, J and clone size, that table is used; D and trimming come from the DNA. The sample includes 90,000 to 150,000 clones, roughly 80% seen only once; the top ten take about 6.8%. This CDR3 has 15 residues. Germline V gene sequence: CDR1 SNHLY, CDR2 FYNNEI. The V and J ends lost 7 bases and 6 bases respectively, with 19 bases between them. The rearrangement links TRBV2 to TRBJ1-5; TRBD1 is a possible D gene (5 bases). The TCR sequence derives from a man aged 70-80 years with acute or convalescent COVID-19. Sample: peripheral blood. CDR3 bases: TGTGCCAGCACCCCTCAGAGCGGGGACGGTCAGCCCCAGCATTTT. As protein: CASTPQSGDGQPQHF.